The 17 T cell receptor beta chains in this list originate from one sample, sequenced in a study of OX40 agonist ivuxolimab in advanced cancers. The protocol was immunoSEQ multiplex PCR, while the TCRdb copy is restricted to in-frame clones and leaves out a portion. The table records about 85,000 clones, around four fifths of them present only once. This specimen consisted of CD4+ or CD8+ T cells sorted from blood, obtained in a trial of the OX40 agonist ivuxolimab. Receptors originate from an adult with an advanced solid tumor such as melanoma, head and neck, liver or kidney cancer.

J is TRBJ2-2 and V is TRBV5-1; D remains unclear. V was clipped by 0 bases and J by 5 bases, with 17 bases between them. The CDR3 is 17 residues long. CDR1 and CDR2 (germline): SGHRS, YFSETQ. This CDR3 is CASSLVSTTGGTGELFF. DNA for the CDR3: TGCGCCAGCAGCTTGGTTTCCACGACCGGTGGGACCGGGGAGCTGTTTTTT.

The chain uses TRBV9 and TRBJ2-4; the match to TRBD2 covers 14 bases. Germline values: CDR1 SGDLS, CDR2 YYNGEE. CDR3 length: 18 residues. The J segment lost 2 bases and the V segment lost 3 bases, leaving 7 bases of the junction unmatched. The CDR3 sequence: CASSETSGRAGSKNIQYF. The CDR3 DNA follows: TGTGCCAGCAGCGAGACTAGCGGGAGGGCCGGTTCCAAAAACATTCAGTACTTC.

V and J are TRBV11-2 and TRBJ2-3, with D maybe TRBD2 (5 bases). Germline-derived CDR1 and CDR2 are SGHAT and FQNNGV. This CDR3 comprises 15 residues. V lost 5 bases to trimming and J lost 2 bases, with 14 bases between them. DNA for the CDR3: TGTGCCAGCAGCCGGAGCGGAAAATACACAGATACGCAGTATTTT. Residues: CASSRSGKYTDTQYF.

CDR3 DNA: TGTGCCAGCAGCTCTCCTGGCCGTGGCGGGAGTAAGGCAGATACGCAGTATTTT. Translated, it gives CASSSPGRGGSKADTQYF. The rearrangement links TRBV7-2 to TRBJ2-3, with 7 bases identical to TRBD2. Per germline, CDR1 SGHTA and CDR2 FQGNSA. V was pared by 4 bases and J by 4 bases, with 17 bases of the junction left unmatched. The CDR3 runs to 18 residues. Full variable domain (rest looked up from reference TRBV7-2 and TRBJ2-3): GAGVSQSPSNKVTEKGKDVELRCDPISGHTALYWYRQSLGQGLEFLIYFQGNSAPDKSGLPSDRFSAERTGGSVSTLTIQRTQQEDSAVYLCASSSPGRGGSKADTQYFGPGTRLTVL.

This chain uses TRBV27 with TRBJ2-1; D perhaps matches TRBD1 (6 bases). The CDR3 runs to 17 residues. Per germline, CDR1 MNHEY and CDR2 SMNVEV (reference sequence). V was pared by 5 bases and J by 4 bases, with 21 bases between. CDR3 nucleotides: TGTGCCAGCAGTCCGGGACACACGTTCGGGGCTTACAATGAGCAGTTCTTC. Its protein is CASSPGHTFGAYNEQFF.

This clone has a handful of counts. This rearrangement joins TRBV4-2 to TRBJ1-2; D call uncertain. The CDR3 is made up of 14 amino acids. The V end was cut by 3 bases, the J end by 2 bases, with 10 bases between. Per germline, CDR1 LGHNA and CDR2 YNFKEQ. As DNA, the CDR3 is TGTGCCAGCAGCCATACAGCAGACAACTATGGCTACACCTTC. Translating it yields CASSHTADNYGYTF.

This chain connects TRBV30 to TRBJ1-1; D is undetermined. The V gene lost 1 base and the J gene lost 0 bases, with 6 bases spanning the gap. The CDR3 loop spans 13 amino acids. CDR1 GTSNPN and CDR2 SVGIG come from the germline V gene (reference sequence). CDR3 sequence: CAWSGSMNTEAFF. For the CDR3, the DNA is TGTGCCTGGAGTGGCAGCATGAACACTGAAGCTTTCTTT.

This chain links TRBV6-6 with TRBJ2-7; D ambiguous. CDR1 MNHNY and CDR2 SVGAGI come from the germline V gene (reference sequence). The CDR3 has 11 residues. The V gene lost 8 bases and the J gene lost 3 bases, with 8 bases spanning the gap. The chain's CDR3 is CASGAGYEQYF. DNA for the CDR3: TGTGCCAGCGGAGCCGGCTACGAGCAGTACTTC.

The chain carries TRBV18 and TRBJ2-1; 9 bases match TRBD1. CDR1 and CDR2 (germline): KGHSH, LQKENI. This CDR3 is built from 21 residues. V gave up 2 bases and J gave up 1 base; unmatched junction bases: 18. The DNA of the CDR3 is TGTGCCAGCTCACCAACGCGGGCGGGACAGGGTAGGCGGGAGTCCTACAATGAGCAGTTCTTC. Residues: CASSPTRAGQGRRESYNEQFF.

The genes are TRBV6-5 and TRBJ2-1; 8 bases agree with TRBD1. CDR1 and CDR2 from the germline V gene are MNHEY and SVGAGI. The V segment lost 10 bases and the J segment 5 bases; nucleotides outside the gene matches: 7. The CDR3 runs to 13 residues. The chain's CDR3 is CATRQGLNNEQFF. The CDR3 DNA sequence: TGTGCCACCCGACAGGGGCTCAACAATGAGCAGTTCTTC.

The chain couples TRBV28 to TRBJ1-4; 8 positions match TRBD1. Per the germline V gene, CDR1 is MDHEN and CDR2 is SYDVKM. V dropped 3 bases and J dropped 2; count of bases not matched to a gene: 5. The CDR3 consists of 16 residues. The CDR3 nucleotides are TGTGCCAGCAGTTTCTATCAGGGGGCCACTAATGAAAAACTGTTTTTT. Its protein product is CASSFYQGATNEKLFF.

V and J are TRBV19 and TRBJ2-1; TRBD2 is a possible D gene (5 bases). Trimming left V 0 bases short and J 6 bases short, with 15 bases between. Germline CDR1 LNHDA, CDR2 SQIVND (reference sequence). The CDR3 runs 16 residues. CDR3 sequence reads: CASSIDRGSAGNEQFF. CDR3 DNA: TGTGCCAGTAGTATAGATCGGGGTAGTGCCGGCAATGAGCAGTTCTTC.

The J gene is TRBJ2-1, the V gene TRBV10-2; 7 bases fit TRBD2. The CDR3 consists of 13 residues. Germline V gene sequence: CDR1 WSHSY, CDR2 SAAADI. V shed 1 base and J 8 bases; nucleotides not matched to a gene: 2. CDR3 residues: CASSEWGGDEQFF. In DNA form, the CDR3 reads TGCGCCAGCAGTGAGTGGGGGGGGGATGAGCAGTTCTTC.

This chain joins TRBV7-8 and TRBJ2-5; D remains unclear. The CDR3 is made up of 12 amino acids. V dropped 4 bases and J dropped 5 bases, with 8 bases sitting between them. Germline assignment: CDR1 SGHVS and CDR2 FQNEAQ. CDR3 loop: CASSSPPETQYF. The DNA for the CDR3 is TGTGCCAGCAGCTCCCCCCCGGAGACCCAGTACTTC.

The rearrangement joins TRBV25-1 to TRBJ1-2; D is perhaps TRBD1 (6 bases). V was shortened by 7 bases and J by 6 bases, with 15 bases between the two germline ends. From germline, CDR1 is MGHDK and CDR2 SYGVNS. CDR3 length: 13 amino acids. CDR3 sequence reads: CASTDGAGDGYTF. In DNA, the CDR3 is TGTGCCAGCACCGACGGGGCAGGGGATGGCTACACCTTC.

This clone showed up just once. The chain is built from TRBV6-1 and TRBJ2-7, with D hard to call. This CDR3 has 13 residues. Germline lookup yields CDR1 MNHNS and CDR2 SASEGT. Trimming took 8 bases from V and 3 from J, leaving 14 bases between them. CDR3 sequence: CASLDRLSYEQYF. The CDR3 nucleotides read TGTGCCAGCCTCGACCGGCTTAGCTACGAGCAGTACTTC.

This chain links TRBV27 with TRBJ1-2; weak D call: TRBD1 (6 bases). The V end was cut by 6 bases, the J end by 7 bases, with 21 bases between. CDR3 length: 15 amino acids. Per germline, CDR1 MNHEY and CDR2 SMNVEV (reference sequence). The CDR3 loop reads CASRGADRINRGYTF. The CDR3 DNA reads as TGTGCCAGCAGGGGGGCTGACAGGATCAATCGTGGCTACACCTTC.